This T cell receptor beta chain was sequenced for a study of T cell repertoires in cytomegalovirus infection. TCRdb reprocessed the reads with MiXCR, giving one entry per CDR3 protein. The repertoire holds some 350,000 distinct CDR3 sequences, with around a sixth as singletons. Trimming took 3 bases from V and 1 from J, leaving 6 bases between them. This CDR3 spans 13 amino acids. Looked up from germline, CDR1 is LNHDA and CDR2 is SQIVND (reference sequence). This clonotype was observed a few times. Sequencing input: PBMCs. The TCR was taken from a human donor in good health (CMV status not recorded). Some clones in this sample may be carry-over from other donors' samples. V gene TRBV19 combines with J gene TRBJ1-1; no firm D call. This chain's CDR3 is CASSIETNTEAFF. CDR3 sequence (DNA): TGTGCCAGTAGTATCGAGACGAACACTGAAGCTTTCTTT.